This T cell receptor (beta chain) was obtained from a study of blood T cells in healthy people across ages. About the research overall: Through template switching, about one barcoded beta molecule was captured per two T cells, as measured in model experiments.

A J-beta primer mix and a sample-barcoded 5' primer were used in a second PCR of about 7 to 12 cycles. A template-switch adaptor containing 12 random nucleotides labeled each cDNA molecule. TCRdb redid the calling of the 5' RACE reads with MiXCR, one entry per CDR3 protein. Of roughly 680,000 distinct CDR3 sequences listed, 52% are singletons. The CDR3 is 18 amino acids. V lost 7 bases to trimming and J lost 1 base; unmatched junction nucleotides: 15. CDR1 SGHTA and CDR2 FQGNSA come from the germline V gene. Staff drew roughly 10 milliliters of peripheral blood from each donor. Sequencing was performed on blood. The chain combines TRBV7-2 with TRBJ2-5; 10 nucleotides match TRBD2. The receptor comes from a woman of 80 years or more in good health. The CDR3, as DNA: TGTGCCAGCACCCCAGGGGTAGCGGGGGGCCTTGTCCAAGAGACCCAGTACTTC. It encodes CASTPGVAGGLVQETQYF.